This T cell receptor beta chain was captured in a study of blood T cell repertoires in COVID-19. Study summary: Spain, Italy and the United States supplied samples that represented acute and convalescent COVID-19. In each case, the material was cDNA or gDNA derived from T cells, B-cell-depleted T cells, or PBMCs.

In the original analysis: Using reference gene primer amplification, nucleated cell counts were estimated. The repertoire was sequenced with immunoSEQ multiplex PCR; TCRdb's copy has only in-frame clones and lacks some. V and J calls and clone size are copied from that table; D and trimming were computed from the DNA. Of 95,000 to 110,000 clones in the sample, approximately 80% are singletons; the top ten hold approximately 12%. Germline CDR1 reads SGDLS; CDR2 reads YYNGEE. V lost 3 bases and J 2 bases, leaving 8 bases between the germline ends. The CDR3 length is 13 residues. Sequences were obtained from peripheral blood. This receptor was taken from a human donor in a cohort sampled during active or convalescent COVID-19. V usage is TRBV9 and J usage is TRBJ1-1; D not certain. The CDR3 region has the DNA TGTGCCAGCAGCGAACAAGTTAACACTGAAGCTTTCTTT. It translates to CASSEQVNTEAFF.